The 18 T cell receptor beta chains below come from one sample, sequenced in a study of T-cell reconstitution after alpha-beta-depleted transplantation in children. Their cognate antigens are unknown. Findings of the study overall: T-cell counts and diversity at one year following transplant were attributed mainly to newly produced T cells.

Unique molecular identifiers were built into the TCRbeta library. TCRdb reanalysed the PCR reads using MiXCR and keeps one entry per CDR3 protein. The repertoire holds fewer than 350,000 distinct CDR3 sequences, with about 7.3% as singletons. Here the sequenced sample was peripheral blood, taken 360 days after TCRalphabeta/CD19-depleted stem cell transplant. The receptors come from a female patient aged 2-9 years who had a stem cell transplant for Fanconi anemia, so the T cells may come from the graft donor.

This clonotype turned up a few times. The J gene is TRBJ1-2, the V gene TRBV7-8; no definite D call. Trimming stripped 7 bases from V and 4 bases from J, with 13 bases between. This CDR3 contains 13 residues. Germline V gives CDR1 SGHVS, CDR2 FQNEAQ. CDR3 DNA sequence: TGTGCCAGCAATCGGCTTGACGGCTATGGCTACACCTTC. Translated, it gives CASNRLDGYGYTF. Filled out from reference TRBV7-8 and TRBJ1-2, the complete variable domain reads GAGVSQSPRYKVAKRGQDVALRCDPISGHVSLFWYQQALGQGPEFLTYFQNEAQLDKSGLPSDRFFAERPEGSVSTLKIQRTQQEDSAVYLCASNRLDGYGYTFGSGTRLTVV.

This sequence joins TRBV28 and TRBJ1-4; 8 nucleotides match TRBD1. The ends lost 6 bases at V and 8 bases at J; junction bases unmatched: 11. Looked up from germline, CDR1 is MDHEN and CDR2 is SYDVKM. CDR3 size: 15 residues. The chain's CDR3 is CASSKPTGVEEKLFF. For the CDR3, the DNA is TGTGCCAGCAGCAAACCGACAGGGGTAGAGGAAAAACTGTTTTTT.

The rearrangement joins TRBV6-1 to TRBJ1-5; no clear D. Trimming took off 7 bases at V and 7 bases at J, with 17 bases between the two ends. The CDR3 covers 14 residues. CDR1 MNHNS and CDR2 SASEGT come from the germline V gene. This chain's CDR3 is CASTPVIGRQPQHF. In nucleotides, the CDR3 is TGTGCCAGCACCCCTGTTATTGGCAGGCAGCCCCAGCATTTT.

In its sample, this clonotype was seen many times. The rearrangement links TRBV20-1 to TRBJ2-1; D may be TRBD2 (7 bases). The germline V gene encodes CDR1 DFQATT and CDR2 SNEGSKA (reference sequence). This CDR3 has 16 amino acids. V lost 2 bases and J lost 4, with 18 bases in between. The DNA of the CDR3 is TGCAGTGCTAGACCCACCGAGCGGGGACATTACAATGAGCAGTTCTTC. Residues: CSARPTERGHYNEQFF.

This clonotype was seen at least ten times. The J gene is TRBJ2-2, the V gene TRBV6-1, with 8 bases aligning to TRBD1. V dropped 7 bases and J dropped 5; count of bases not matched to a gene: 12. The V gene's germline CDR1 is MNHNS and CDR2 SASEGT. CDR3 length equals 16 residues. The CDR3 loop reads CASTFGGTGGTGELFF. Written as DNA, the CDR3 is TGTGCCAGCACATTTGGGGGGACAGGTGGGACCGGGGAGCTGTTTTTT.

The table lists this clonotype with many counts. The chain combines TRBV28 with TRBJ2-5, with D maybe TRBD1 (6 bases). Germline loops: CDR1 MDHEN, CDR2 SYDVKM. The V and J ends lost 6 bases and 1 base respectively, with 15 bases between them. CDR3 length: 15 residues. For the CDR3, the DNA is TGTGCCAGCAGGCAAGGGACAAATCGCCAAGAGACCCAGTACTTC. Protein: CASRQGTNRQETQYF.

This clonotype was detected many times. The chain uses TRBV12-3 or TRBV12-4 and TRBJ2-3; TRBD2 aligns across 7 bases. This CDR3 has 17 residues. With V trimmed by 3 bases and J by 0 bases, 9 bases remained unmatched. CDR3 sequence reads: CASSFSVRTSSTDTQYF. The DNA for the CDR3 is TGTGCCAGCAGTTTCTCCGTGAGGACTAGTAGCACAGATACGCAGTATTTT.

The chain links TRBV28 to TRBJ1-1, with 7 bases matching TRBD1. Trimming cost V 2 bases and J 6 bases; bases outside gene matches: 6. Germline V gene lookup returns CDR1 MDHEN and CDR2 SYDVKM. This CDR3 has 14 residues. Here the CDR3 DNA reads TGTGCCAGCAGTTTACTTGGGACAGATTCTGAAGCTTTCTTT. It encodes CASSLLGTDSEAFF.

This clonotype was counted many times. The chain has TRBV28 and TRBJ2-1; 9 positions match TRBD2. This CDR3 has 15 residues. V lost 8 bases to trimming and J lost 2 bases; unmatched junction nucleotides: 7. Germline V lookup: CDR1 MDHEN, CDR2 SYDVKM. The CDR3 DNA reads as TGTGCCAGCCGATTAGCGGGAGTTGCCTACAATGAGCAGTTCTTC. It translates to CASRLAGVAYNEQFF.

The rearrangement uses TRBV3-1 and TRBJ2-1; maybe TRBD2 (6 bases). This CDR3 has 14 residues. V gave up 4 bases and J gave up 8 bases, with 15 bases separating them. Germline loops: CDR1 LGHDT, CDR2 YNNKEL (reference sequence). CDR3 region: CASSPGPSVHEQFF. The CDR3, as DNA: TGTGCCAGCAGCCCAGGTCCTAGCGTGCATGAGCAGTTCTTC.

This clonotype has at least ten counts. This chain joins TRBV7-9 and TRBJ2-7; 9 positions match TRBD2. CDR1 is SEHNR, CDR2 FQNEAQ, per germline (reference sequence). V gave up 1 base and J gave up 1 base; unmatched junction bases: 2. The CDR3 has 15 amino acids. CDR3: CASSLGSGRSYEQYF. CDR3 DNA: TGTGCCAGCAGCTTAGGTAGCGGGAGATCCTACGAGCAGTACTTC. The whole variable domain, filled in from reference TRBV7-9 and TRBJ2-7, reads DTGVSQNPRHKITKRGQNVTFRCDPISEHNRLYWYRQTLGQGPEFLTYFQNEAQLEKSRLLSDRFSAERPKGSFSTLEIQRTEQGDSAMYLCASSLGSGRSYEQYFGPGTRLTVT.

This rearrangement joins TRBV20-1 to TRBJ2-5; 7 nucleotides match TRBD1. CDR1 and CDR2 from the germline V gene are DFQATT and SNEGSKA (reference sequence). The J segment lost 2 bases and the V segment lost 4 bases, leaving 13 bases of the junction unmatched. CDR3 size: 16 residues. The CDR3 coding sequence is TGCAGTGCTAAACCGAGGGGGACAGCCCAACAAGAGACCCAGTACTTC. Translated: CSAKPRGTAQQETQYF.

There are many counts of this clonotype. The chain recombines TRBV15 with TRBJ2-5, with no clear D. The CDR3 is 15 residues long. Germline V gives CDR1 LNHNV, CDR2 YYDKDF (reference sequence). The ends were cut back, 0 bases at V and 2 bases at J, with 10 bases in the middle. The CDR3 protein is CATSRDLLIQETQYF. The CDR3 region has the DNA TGTGCCACCAGCAGAGACCTGCTGATTCAAGAGACCCAGTACTTC.

Concerning this clonotype itself: Germline is not matched at one junction end, which may reflect a read error. The gene calls are TRBV2 and TRBJ2-7; the match to TRBD1 covers 8 bases. The CDR3 length is 17 residues. Germline V lookup: CDR1 SNHLY, CDR2 FYNNEI. The CDR3 here is CASSEAPTGGNSCEQYF. The CDR3 DNA reads as TGTGCCAGCAGTGAAGCTCCAACAGGGGGGAACTCCTGCGAGCAGTACTTC.

This clonotype came up many times. The chain combines TRBV7-2 with TRBJ2-7; 14 nucleotides align to TRBD2. Trimming removed 1 base from V and 3 bases from J; junction bases left unmatched: 2. Looked up from germline, CDR1 is SGHTA and CDR2 is FQGNSA. The CDR3 has 16 residues. The CDR3 DNA follows: TGTGCCAGCAGCTTAGGTGGGACTAGCGGGAGCTACGAGCAGTACTTC. It translates to CASSLGGTSGSYEQYF.

V is TRBV7-2 and J is TRBJ1-1; maybe TRBD1 (5 bases). The V and J ends lost 7 bases and 4 bases respectively, with 25 bases between them. Germline V lookup: CDR1 SGHTA, CDR2 FQGNSA. The CDR3 consists of 17 residues. The CDR3 nucleotides are TGTGCCAGCATCCTCAACCATTTAAGGGGAAGACCCACTGAAGCTTTCTTT. Translated: CASILNHLRGRPTEAFF. Full variable domain (missing parts from reference TRBV7-2 and TRBJ1-1): GAGVSQSPSNKVTEKGKDVELRCDPISGHTALYWYRQSLGQGLEFLIYFQGNSAPDKSGLPSDRFSAERTGGSVSTLTIQRTQQEDSAVYLCASILNHLRGRPTEAFFGQGTRLTVV.

The V and J genes are TRBV9 and TRBJ2-7; 9 bases line up with TRBD1. Trimming at V came to 3 bases and at J to 2 bases, leaving 3 bases not matched to a gene. CDR1 is SGDLS and CDR2 is YYNGEE in the germline V gene. This CDR3 spans 14 amino acids. The DNA of the CDR3 is TGTGCCAGCAGCGCGACAGGGGGGCCCTACGAGCAGTACTTC. The encoded protein is CASSATGGPYEQYF.

J is TRBJ2-7 and V is TRBV20-1, with 10 bases aligning to TRBD2. The germline V gene has CDR1 DFQATT and CDR2 SNEGSKA (reference sequence). J gave up 3 bases and V 5 bases, and 13 bases lay outside the gene matches. This CDR3 region has 16 residues. DNA of the CDR3: TGCAGTGCTTCCCACAAGAGACTAGCGGGTGGCTACGAGCAGTACTTC. It codes for CSASHKRLAGGYEQYF.